The clone carrying this T cell receptor (beta chain) was found a few times. Antigen: not known. The sample originates from a study of CD8 T cells in ankylosing spondylitis. Study outcomes and limitations: Disease-linked clones were found to be CD8+ and relatively rare in peripheral blood. Some of the motif variants had earlier been found in reactive arthritis patients' fluid and blood.

TCRdb itself ran the 5' RACE reads through MiXCR, one entry per CDR3 protein. The repertoire has some 130,000 distinct CDR3 sequences, 7% to 8% of them found once; the top ten carry 9.5% to 15%. In germline, CDR1 is SGHTA, CDR2 FQGNSA. The CDR3 extends over 17 amino acids. Losses at the gene ends were 5 bases for V and 4 bases for J; bases not matched to a gene: 7. The chain employs TRBV7-2 and TRBJ2-1; TRBD2 matches at 14 bases. The clonotype was recovered from a female donor with ankylosing spondylitis or in good health (not recorded which). Material: blood, either unsorted or a sorted T cell fraction (not recorded which). The CDR3 sequence is CASSVSGLAGVYNEQFF. CDR3 sequence (DNA): TGTGCCAGCAGCGTCTCGGGACTAGCGGGGGTGTACAATGAGCAGTTCTTC.